This TCR beta chain was sequenced in a study of cytomegalovirus exposure and HLA in healthy donors. PCR used 60 Vbeta primers and 13 Jbeta primers. Original methodology: Counted up in a later analysis, unique TCR beta chains came to 65 million to 100 million, with around 10 million shared. Method: immunoSEQ multiplex PCR; TCRdb's copy keeps in-frame clones and lacks some. That table furnishes V, J and clone size, whereas the DNA furnished D and trimming. The sample contains some 180,000 clones, around 83% of which appear only once. Sequenced material: PBMCs. The sequence derives from a girl aged 2 to 10 in good health and CMV-seropositive.

CDR3 in DNA: TGTGCCAGCGGAGACAGGGGAGGAGAAAAACTGTTTTTT. This gives the protein CASGDRGGEKLFF. The J gene is TRBJ1-4, the V gene TRBV9; 8 positions agree with TRBD1. Germline CDR1 SGDLS, CDR2 YYNGEE. The junction had 7 bases not matched to a gene; V was cut back by 7 bases and J by 8 bases. This CDR3 is built from 13 residues.